Listed below are T cell receptor beta chains from one sample, sequenced in a study of blood T cell repertoires in COVID-19. The assay was immunoSEQ multiplex PCR, and TCRdb's table has in-frame clones only and misses some. The sample comprises 100,000 to 150,000 clones, over 75% of which are singletons, and 25% to 30% rests with the top ten. Sequenced material: peripheral blood. The origin of the receptors is a woman aged 80 or over with acute or convalescent COVID-19. The CDR3 runs from the conserved cysteine through the conserved F or W. Fields, in order: J gene, CDR3 length, clone size, V gene, D gene, CDR3 protein, CDR3 DNA. The D gene is left open where the match is weak. Rows may omit the clone size; those that give it use once, few, many or a size class.

>TRBJ1-1|14|.|TRBV3-1/TRBV3-2|TRBD1
CASSPGQKNTEAFF
TGTGCCAGCAGCCCGGGACAGAAGAACACTGAAGCTTTCTTT
>TRBJ1-1|13|few|TRBV7-3|.
CASSRTLNTEAFF
TGTGCCAGCTCGCGGACATTGAACACTGAAGCTTTCTTT
>TRBJ1-3|16|.|TRBV7-9|TRBD1
CASSLVTGGSGNTIYF
TGTGCCAGCAGCTTAGTCACAGGGGGCTCTGGAAACACCATATATTTT
>TRBJ1-6|15|once|TRBV25-1|.
CASSYQKPSNSPLHF
TGTGCCAGCAGTTATCAGAAGCCTAGTAATTCACCCCTCCACTTT
>TRBJ2-2|15|.|TRBV10-1|TRBD2
CASSGGTRDTGELFF
TGCGCCAGCAGTGGGGGGACTAGGGACACCGGGGAGCTGTTTTTT
>TRBJ1-6|15|.|TRBV5-1|TRBD1
CASSSNTGQDSPLHF
TGCGCCAGCAGCTCAAACACGGGACAGGATTCACCCCTCCACTTT
>TRBJ2-7|11|.|TRBV9|.
CASSSGQLKYF
TGTGCCAGCAGCTCAGGACAGTTAAAGTACTTC
>TRBJ1-3|15|.|TRBV9|TRBD1
CASSVEGTGGNTIYF
TGTGCCAGCAGCGTAGAGGGGACAGGGGGAAACACCATATATTTT
>TRBJ1-2|13|.|TRBV7-3|.
CASSLSPGDGYTF
TGTGCCAGCAGCTTAAGTCCAGGGGATGGCTACACCTTC
>TRBJ2-3|17|.|TRBV6-4|TRBD1
CASIEVRDRGGTDTQYF
TGTGCCAGCATAGAGGTCCGGGACAGGGGAGGAACAGATACGCAGTATTTT
>TRBJ1-4|16|.|TRBV19|TRBD1
CASRTGTAKDREKLFF
TGTGCCAGTAGGACCGGGACAGCTAAAGATCGGGAAAAACTGTTTTTT
>TRBJ2-1|12|.|TRBV12-3/TRBV12-4|TRBD2
CASSFLAGGRFF
TGTGCCAGCAGTTTTTTAGCGGGGGGTCGGTTCTTC
>TRBJ2-7|16|few|TRBV11-2|.
CASSLVRASNSYEQYF
TGTGCCAGCAGCTTAGTGAGGGCATCGAACTCCTACGAGCAGTACTTC
>TRBJ1-2|14|.|TRBV7-3|TRBD1
CASSPQGTDYGYTF
TGTGCCAGCAGCCCACAGGGGACCGACTATGGCTACACCTTC
>TRBJ1-5|14|few|TRBV6-5|.
CASSIQPRHQPQHF
TGTGCCAGCAGCATACAGCCCAGACATCAGCCCCAGCATTTT
>TRBJ1-2|14|.|TRBV7-9|.
CASSAELFLSGYTF
TGTGCCAGCAGCGCGGAACTTTTCCTCTCTGGCTACACCTTC
>TRBJ1-1|13|.|TRBV5-4|.
CASSPTENTEAFF
TGTGCCAGCAGCCCCACAGAGAACACTGAAGCTTTCTTT
>TRBJ2-3|20|.|TRBV4-2|TRBD2
CASSSALGTSGGAYTDTQYF
TGTGCCAGCAGCTCTGCTCTCGGGACTAGCGGGGGGGCCTACACAGATACGCAGTATTTT
>TRBJ1-1|14|.|TRBV18|.
CASSPVSGNTEAFF
TGTGCCAGCTCACCAGTCTCCGGGAACACTGAAGCTTTCTTT
>TRBJ2-3|14|.|TRBV4-1|.
CASRTSTRENTQYF
TGCGCCAGCAGGACAAGTACCAGGGAAAATACGCAGTATTTT
>TRBJ2-5|14|.|TRBV7-2|.
CASSSRTLQETQYF
TGTGCCAGCAGCTCTCGGACTCTACAAGAGACCCAGTACTTC
>TRBJ1-6|18|.|TRBV24-1|TRBD1
CATSDLRDRGDYNSPLHF
TGTGCCACCAGTGATTTGAGGGACAGGGGGGACTATAATTCACCCCTCCACTTT
>TRBJ2-3|16|.|TRBV4-1|.
CASSQYRDLTTDTQYF
TGCGCCAGCAGCCAATACAGAGACCTGACCACAGATACGCAGTATTTT
>TRBJ1-5|15|.|TRBV19|.
CASSIIEVSNQPQHF
TGTGCCAGTAGTATAATCGAGGTTAGCAATCAGCCCCAGCATTTT
>TRBJ1-5|13|.|TRBV18|.
CASSPQGDQPQHF
TGTGCCAGCTCACCACAAGGGGATCAGCCCCAGCATTTT
>TRBJ1-1|13|.|TRBV6-5|TRBD1
CASSQGINTEAFF
TGTGCCAGCTCACAGGGGATAAACACTGAAGCTTTCTTT
>TRBJ2-1|13|.|TRBV6-5|TRBD2
CASSSGLAGGRFF
TGTGCCAGCAGTTCGGGACTAGCCGGAGGGCGGTTCTTC
>TRBJ1-2|18|.|TRBV6-6|.
CASSGSDRTRRANYGYTF
TGTGCCAGCAGTGGATCGGACAGAACTCGAAGAGCTAACTATGGCTACACCTTC
>TRBJ1-2|13|.|TRBV2|TRBD1
CATTRQGDYGYTF
TGTGCCACGACCAGACAGGGCGACTATGGCTACACCTTC
>TRBJ2-2|15|once|TRBV5-1|.
CASSRTSSDTGELFF
TGCGCCAGCAGTCGTACTAGTAGTGACACCGGGGAGCTGTTTTTT
>TRBJ2-1|17|.|TRBV7-3|.
CASSRRWLGTPSNEQFF
TGTGCCAGCAGCCGAAGGTGGCTCGGGACACCTTCGAATGAGCAGTTCTTC
>TRBJ1-6|15|.|TRBV19|.
CASSIGWAVPSPLHF
TGTGCCAGTAGTATCGGTTGGGCAGTTCCTTCACCCCTCCACTTT
>TRBJ1-3|15|once|TRBV4-2|.
CASSQGSADGNTIYF
TGTGCCAGCAGCCAAGGGAGTGCCGACGGAAACACCATATATTTT
>TRBJ2-3|14|.|TRBV29-1|TRBD1
CSVEDRSNTDTQYF
TGCAGCGTGGAGGACAGGAGCAACACAGATACGCAGTATTTT
>TRBJ1-3|16|.|TRBV9|.
CASSPTPGGAGNTIYF
TGTGCCAGCAGCCCTACCCCGGGGGGGGCTGGAAACACCATATATTTT